A single T cell receptor (beta chain) is shown here with its context. What antigen it recognizes has not been identified. The input lacks base qualities; no much larger clone sits a single base away. This entry is derived from a study of vaccination effects on CD4 cells after COVID-19 (dated by TCRdb to the early 2020s). Broadly, across the study: The ViraFEST assay stimulated PBMC with viral peptide pools and then used TCR sequencing to identify antigen-specific CD4+ T cell clonotypes by expansion. Participants received two doses of either the BNT162b2 or the mRNA-1273 mRNA SARS-CoV-2 vaccine. About 2.1 million PBMC per well were cultured with 9 to 10 ug/ml peptides in IMDM containing about 5% human AB serum, about 9 IU/ml IL-2 and gentamicin. In both COVID-19 convalescent patients and infection-naive vaccine recipients, the study compared SARS-CoV-2 spike-specific CD4+ TCR repertoires from before mRNA vaccination with those from after it. Altogether, some ten COVID-19 convalescent patients and several SARS-CoV-2-naive healthy vaccine recipients made up the full study. The Oncomine TCR Beta short-read assay on an Illumina iSeq 100 was used to sequence cultures from other donors in the study.

After 10 to 11 days of culture, CD4+ T cells were isolated with the EasySep CD4+ T cell isolation kit. None of the healthy vaccine recipients had a prior SARS-CoV-2 infection, which was confirmed by nucleocapsid antibody tests that came back negative both before and after vaccination. On days 3 and 7, half of the culture medium was replaced with fresh IL-2-containing medium. Unless otherwise noted, each peptide stimulation condition was cultured in triplicate wells. PBMC were separated from whole blood using Ficoll-Paque Plus gradient centrifugation and were then either cryopreserved at -140C or used fresh. The QIAamp micro DNA kit was used to extract genomic DNA from the cultured CD4+ T cells. V is cut back by 3 bases and J by 6 bases, with 4 bases in the junction unmatched. Taken from cysteine to phenylalanine, the CDR3 has 12 residues. Only the CDR3 DNA is retained, 36 bases long and in frame from the first base. Sequences DFQATT (CDR1) and SNEGSKA (CDR2) are obtained from the germline V gene (reference sequence).

The method behind the library was the immunoSEQ multiplex PCR assay. TCR beta CDR3 sequencing was performed on DNA from the cultured, isolated CD4+ T cells. As for the original processing: Non-productive TCR sequences were removed and reads were trimmed to the CDR3 region, keeping CDR3s of at least 7 amino acids. The MANAFEST web app was used to identify antigen-specific clonotypes by comparing expansion in peptide wells with expansion in reference cultures. For clones to be considered positive, expansion at FDR<0.05 versus reference and all other wells, an odds ratio above 5, and a frequency above 0.1% in two replicate wells were required. Clonotypes significantly expanded in SARS-CoV-2 spike wells and in at least one common cold coronavirus spike condition were defined as cross-reactive. Using the stringdist R package, CDR3 similarity was measured by Levenshtein distance, and unrooted trees were constructed with ape in R 3.6.1. Sourced from immuneACCESS, this table was stored by TCRdb with only in-frame sequences that have V and J called. A share of the clones is absent; for the studies checked, an unresolved V gene accounts for under half, and the remainder has no known explanation. That table supplies the V and J calls and clone size; D and trimming were determined from the DNA. The sample records around 30,000 clones, less than 85% of which are singletons. Approximately 3.6% of the sample belongs to the ten largest clones.

Broad study findings and their caveats: At late post-vaccination timepoints, both infection-induced and vaccine-induced clones showed marked clonal contraction, consistent with waning T cell responses. The study was limited by a small number of convalescent patients, and early post-infection timepoints were lacking. In healthy vaccine recipients, vaccine-induced clones were almost all SARS-CoV-2 mono-reactive, with only 1 of 255 cross-reactive with common cold coronaviruses.

The chain is made from TRBV20-1 and TRBJ1-1, with TRBD1 matching 7 junction bases. This receptor was obtained from a human donor who received a COVID-19 vaccine. The sequenced sample was CD4+ T cells from PBMCs cultured without peptide, obtained before COVID-19 vaccination. In nucleotides, the sequence is TGCAGTGCTAGTGACAGGGAGCCTGAAGCTTTCTTT. Translated, this is CSASDREPEAFF.